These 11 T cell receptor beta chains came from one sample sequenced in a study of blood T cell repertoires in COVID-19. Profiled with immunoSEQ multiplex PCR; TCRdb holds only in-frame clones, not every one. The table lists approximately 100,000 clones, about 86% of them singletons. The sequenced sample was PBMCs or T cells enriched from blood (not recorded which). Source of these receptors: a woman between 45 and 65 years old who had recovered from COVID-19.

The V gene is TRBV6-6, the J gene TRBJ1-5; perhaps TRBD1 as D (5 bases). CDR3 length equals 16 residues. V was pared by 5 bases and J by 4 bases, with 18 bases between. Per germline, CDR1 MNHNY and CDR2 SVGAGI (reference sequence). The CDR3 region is CASSLLNPGGNQPQHF. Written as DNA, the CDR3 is TGTGCCAGCAGTCTCTTAAACCCCGGGGGGAATCAGCCCCAGCATTTT.

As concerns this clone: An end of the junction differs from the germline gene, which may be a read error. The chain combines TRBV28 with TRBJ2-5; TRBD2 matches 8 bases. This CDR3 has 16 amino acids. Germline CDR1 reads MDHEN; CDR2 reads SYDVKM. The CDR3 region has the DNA TGTGCCGGCAGCGGGGGAACTAGCGCTAAACAAGAGACCCAGTACTTC. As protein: CAGSGGTSAKQETQYF.

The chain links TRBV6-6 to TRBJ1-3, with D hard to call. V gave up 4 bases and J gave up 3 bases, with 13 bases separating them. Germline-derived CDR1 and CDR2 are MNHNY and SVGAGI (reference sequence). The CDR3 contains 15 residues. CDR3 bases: TGTGCCAGCAGTTGGACCCAGGAGGGTGGAAACACCATATATTTT. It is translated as CASSWTQEGGNTIYF.

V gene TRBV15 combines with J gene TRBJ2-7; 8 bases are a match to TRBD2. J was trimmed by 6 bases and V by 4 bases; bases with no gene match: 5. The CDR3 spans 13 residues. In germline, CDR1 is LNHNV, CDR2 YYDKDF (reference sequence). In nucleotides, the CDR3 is TGTGCCACCAGCATAAGCGGGAGCCCCGAGCAGTACTTC. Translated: CATSISGSPEQYF.

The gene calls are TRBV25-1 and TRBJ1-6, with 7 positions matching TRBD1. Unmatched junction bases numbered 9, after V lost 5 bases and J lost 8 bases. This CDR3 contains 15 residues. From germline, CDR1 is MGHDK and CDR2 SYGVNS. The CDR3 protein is CASSKTQGTDSPLHF. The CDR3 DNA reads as TGTGCCAGCAGTAAGACACAGGGGACCGATTCACCCCTCCACTTT.

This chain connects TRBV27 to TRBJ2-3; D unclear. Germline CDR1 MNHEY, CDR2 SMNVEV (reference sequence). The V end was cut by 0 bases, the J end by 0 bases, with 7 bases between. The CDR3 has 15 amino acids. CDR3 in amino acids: CASSLSSPSTDTQYF. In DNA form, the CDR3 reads TGTGCCAGCAGTTTATCAAGCCCCAGCACAGATACGCAGTATTTT.

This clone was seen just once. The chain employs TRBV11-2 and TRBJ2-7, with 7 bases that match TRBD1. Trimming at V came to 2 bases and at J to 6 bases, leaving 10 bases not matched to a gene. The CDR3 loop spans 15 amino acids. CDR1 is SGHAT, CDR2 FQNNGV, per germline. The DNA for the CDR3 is TGTGCCAGCAGCTTAAGAGGGGGCGGCGTGGGCGAGCAGTACTTC. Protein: CASSLRGGGVGEQYF.

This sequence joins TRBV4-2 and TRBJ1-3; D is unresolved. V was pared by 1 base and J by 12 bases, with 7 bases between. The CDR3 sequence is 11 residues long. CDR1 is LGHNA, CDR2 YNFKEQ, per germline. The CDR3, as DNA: TGTGCCAGCAGCCAAGGCCCCGGCATATATTTT. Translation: CASSQGPGIYF.

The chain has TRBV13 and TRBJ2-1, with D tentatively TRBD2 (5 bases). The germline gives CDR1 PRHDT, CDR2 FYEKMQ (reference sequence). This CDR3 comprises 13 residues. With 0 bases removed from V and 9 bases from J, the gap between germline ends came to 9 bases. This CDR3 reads CASSLGRGSEQFF. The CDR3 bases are TGTGCCAGCAGCTTAGGCCGGGGAAGTGAGCAGTTCTTC.

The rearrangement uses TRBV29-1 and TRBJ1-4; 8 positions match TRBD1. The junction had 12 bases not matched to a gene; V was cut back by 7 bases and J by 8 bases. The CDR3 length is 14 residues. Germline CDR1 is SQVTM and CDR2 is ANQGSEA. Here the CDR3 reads CSASRETGEEKLFF. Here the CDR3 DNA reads TGCAGCGCCTCCCGTGAGACAGGGGAGGAAAAACTGTTTTTT.

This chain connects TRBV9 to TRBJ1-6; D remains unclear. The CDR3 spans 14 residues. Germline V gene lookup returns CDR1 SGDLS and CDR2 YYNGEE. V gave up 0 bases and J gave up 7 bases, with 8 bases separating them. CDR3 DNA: TGTGCCAGCAGCGTAGATTTAGTGAATTCACCCCTCCACTTT. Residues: CASSVDLVNSPLHF.